These 32 T cell receptor beta chains were sequenced from one sample in a study of cytomegalovirus exposure and HLA in healthy donors. The PCR had 60 Vbeta and 13 Jbeta primers. The protocol was immunoSEQ multiplex PCR, while the TCRdb copy is restricted to in-frame clones and leaves out a portion. The table records some 130,000 clones, around three quarters of them present only once. Sequenced material: PBMCs. The receptors here all came from a middle-aged man in good health and CMV-seropositive.

The chain joins TRBV19 to TRBJ1-2; 8 positions match TRBD1. This CDR3 contains 17 residues. Germline assignment: CDR1 LNHDA and CDR2 SQIVND (reference sequence). Unmatched junction bases numbered 10, after V lost 2 bases and J lost 2 bases. The DNA for the CDR3 is TGTGCCAGTAGTATACCGGGATCGACAGGGGACAACTATGGCTACACCTTC. The encoded protein is CASSIPGSTGDNYGYTF.

The chain joins TRBV2 to TRBJ1-5, with D perhaps matching TRBD1 (6 bases). Germline CDR1 SNHLY, CDR2 FYNNEI. The CDR3 sequence is 13 residues long. The V and J ends lost 7 bases and 4 bases respectively, with 11 bases between them. The CDR3 DNA reads TGTGCCAGCAATGGACAGCTTAATCAGCCCCAGCATTTT. Its protein is CASNGQLNQPQHF.

This chain uses TRBV10-2 with TRBJ2-7; 9 nucleotides match TRBD2. From germline, CDR1 is WSHSY and CDR2 SAAADI. The CDR3 is 14 amino acids. The V and J ends lost 8 bases and 6 bases, in that order; junction bases with no gene match: 11. The CDR3 DNA is TGCGCCAGCGCCCCCGGTAGCGGGAGATCCGAGCAGTACTTC. Translation gives CASAPGSGRSEQYF.

The chain employs TRBV5-1 and TRBJ2-3; 13 bases are a match to TRBD2. The germline V gene has CDR1 SGHRS and CDR2 YFSETQ. CDR3 length: 16 residues. The V segment lost 3 bases and the J segment 3 bases; nucleotides outside the gene matches: 4. The CDR3 region has the DNA TGCGCCAGCAGCTATAGGACTAGCGGGAGAACAGATACGCAGTATTTT. Amino acids: CASSYRTSGRTDTQYF.

V and J are TRBV9 and TRBJ2-3; a weak D match, TRBD2 (6 bases). Germline CDR1 is SGDLS and CDR2 is YYNGEE. CDR3 length: 17 residues. Trimming pared 5 bases from V and 4 bases from J, leaving 23 bases between. CDR3 amino acids: CASSGAFGRVGADTQYF. CDR3 coding DNA: TGTGCCAGCAGTGGAGCGTTCGGGAGAGTTGGTGCAGATACGCAGTATTTT.

J is TRBJ1-2 and V is TRBV6-5; D is possibly TRBD1 (6 bases). Trimming took off 6 bases at V and 4 bases at J, with 12 bases between the two ends. The CDR3 consists of 13 residues. The germline V gene has CDR1 MNHEY and CDR2 SVGAGI. CDR3 protein: CASRTDSLYGYTF. CDR3 sequence (DNA): TGTGCCAGCAGAACGGACAGCCTCTATGGCTACACCTTC.

The rearrangement uses TRBV19 and TRBJ2-5; TRBD1 aligns across 7 bases. The CDR3 has 14 residues. Germline loops: CDR1 LNHDA, CDR2 SQIVND (reference sequence). J lost 1 base, V lost 5 bases, and 4 bases had no gene match. In nucleotides, the CDR3 is TGTGCCAGTAGTCTCGGGACAGCCCAAGAGACCCAGTACTTC. This translates into CASSLGTAQETQYF.

The chain has TRBV7-9 and TRBJ1-2; unclear D gene. Trimming left V 1 base short and J 0 bases short, with 6 bases between. CDR1 is SEHNR and CDR2 is FQNEAQ in the germline V gene (reference sequence). The CDR3 length is 14 residues. Here the CDR3 reads CASSLDAANYGYTF. In nucleotides, the CDR3 is TGTGCCAGCAGCTTAGATGCAGCTAACTATGGCTACACCTTC.

The chain combines TRBV19 with TRBJ2-1; 7 bases line up with TRBD1. V was clipped by 4 bases and J by 12 bases; unmatched bases: 9. The CDR3 has 13 amino acids. Germline CDR1 and CDR2: LNHDA and SQIVND (reference sequence). The CDR3 nucleotides read TGTGCCAGTAGTACCGACAGGGAAAGCGCGCAGTTCTTC. This sequence encodes CASSTDRESAQFF.

The CDR3: CASTFPASGIYEQFF. DNA for the CDR3: TGTGCCAGCACCTTCCCGGCTAGCGGGATCTATGAGCAGTTCTTC. V and J are TRBV28 and TRBJ2-1, with TRBD2 matching over 9 bases. Trimming cost V 7 bases and J 8 bases; bases outside gene matches: 12. This CDR3 is 15 amino acids long. CDR1 is MDHEN, CDR2 SYDVKM, per germline.

This sequence joins TRBV28 and TRBJ2-7; D remains unclear. There are 11 residues in the CDR3. V was shortened by 5 bases and J by 7 bases, with 9 bases between the two germline ends. Germline V lookup: CDR1 MDHEN, CDR2 SYDVKM. The CDR3 loop is CASSPLGEQYF. The CDR3 bases are TGTGCCAGCAGTCCCCTAGGAGAGCAGTACTTC.

This clone appeared a single time. The genes are TRBV5-1 and TRBJ1-1; D is unresolved. V lost 3 bases and J lost 1, with 7 bases in between. Germline V gene lookup returns CDR1 SGHRS and CDR2 YFSETQ. The CDR3 loop spans 13 amino acids. CDR3 in DNA: TGCGCCAGCAGCTCCGGGAGGAACACTGAAGCTTTCTTT. It is translated as CASSSGRNTEAFF.

This clone occurred a few times. J is TRBJ1-1 and V is TRBV7-9; 9 nucleotides match TRBD1. Germline V CDR1 and CDR2: SEHNR, FQNEAQ (reference sequence). Unmatched junction bases numbered 5, after V lost 3 bases and J lost 3 bases. This CDR3 is 15 amino acids long. The CDR3 protein is CASSFPGQGHTEAFF. The CDR3 coding sequence is TGTGCCAGCAGCTTCCCGGGACAGGGACACACTGAAGCTTTCTTT.

This clone was seen a single time. J is TRBJ2-5 and V is TRBV10-3; TRBD2 matches 7 bases. CDR1 and CDR2 (germline): ENHRY, SYGVKD. The CDR3 loop spans 13 amino acids. The V and J ends lost 4 bases and 11 bases, in that order; junction bases with no gene match: 10. CDR3 coding DNA: TGTGCCATCAGTGGGGGAGGGGCGCGGGAGCAGTACTTC. The encoded protein is CAISGGGAREQYF.

The chain carries TRBV19 and TRBJ2-6; 11 bases agree with TRBD1. J gave up 6 bases and V 3 bases, and 10 bases lay outside the gene matches. The CDR3 consists of 18 residues. The germline V gene has CDR1 LNHDA and CDR2 SQIVND (reference sequence). In DNA form, the CDR3 reads TGTGCCAGTAGTATTGGTCGGACAGGGGGCGCCCTGGCCAACGTCCTGACTTTC. Residues: CASSIGRTGGALANVLTF.

This chain joins TRBV5-6 and TRBJ2-6; no definite D call. CDR1 SGHDT and CDR2 YYEEEE come from the germline V gene. This CDR3 comprises 15 residues. The ends were cut back, 2 bases at V and 0 bases at J, with 6 bases in the middle. The CDR3 region has the DNA TGTGCCAGCAGCTTCCAGGTCTCTGGGGCCAACGTCCTGACTTTC. This translates into CASSFQVSGANVLTF.

This clone was seen only a few times. The J gene is TRBJ1-2, the V gene TRBV4-2, with TRBD1 matching 9 bases. The CDR3 is 18 amino acids. The germline CDR1 and CDR2 sequences are LGHNA and YNFKEQ. The V gene end was trimmed by 0 bases and the J gene end by 6 bases; junction bases not matched to a gene: 14. CDR3 residues: CASSQESVRTGAPNGYTF. The CDR3 DNA sequence: TGTGCCAGCAGCCAAGAGTCAGTCAGGACAGGGGCTCCAAATGGCTACACCTTC.

The gene calls are TRBV25-1 and TRBJ1-1, with a possible D match to TRBD1 (6 bases). This CDR3 is 14 amino acids long. V lost 6 bases and J 11 bases, leaving 22 bases between the germline ends. Germline V CDR1 and CDR2: MGHDK, SYGVNS. CDR3 DNA: TGTGCCAGCAGCCTGGACCCAAGGGCAGGGGAGGCTTTCTTT. Protein product: CASSLDPRAGEAFF.

The rearrangement joins TRBV27 to TRBJ1-2; 8 positions agree with TRBD1. Unmatched junction bases numbered 9, after V lost 5 bases and J lost 4 bases. Germline CDR1 MNHEY, CDR2 SMNVEV (reference sequence). This CDR3 contains 15 residues. CDR3 sequence: CASSESVGTGYGYTF. CDR3 coding DNA: TGTGCCAGCAGTGAATCGGTCGGGACAGGCTATGGCTACACCTTC.

The chain recombines TRBV5-1 with TRBJ2-7; TRBD1 matches 9 bases. Germline trimming cut 4 bases from V and 0 bases from J; bases unmatched to any gene: 2. Germline values: CDR1 SGHRS, CDR2 YFSETQ. This CDR3 has 14 residues. In DNA, the CDR3 is TGCGCCAGCAGCGACAGGGGGACCTCCTACGAGCAGTACTTC. This codes for CASSDRGTSYEQYF.

This rearrangement joins TRBV11-2 to TRBJ2-5, with D perhaps matching TRBD2 (7 bases). Trimming pared 4 bases from V and 4 bases from J, leaving 22 bases between. The CDR3 is made up of 17 amino acids. Germline V gives CDR1 SGHAT, CDR2 FQNNGV. The DNA for the CDR3 is TGTGCCAGCAGCTCCTTGGGAGGGGGAGGGCCGGGAGAGACCCAGTACTTC. This sequence encodes CASSSLGGGGPGETQYF. The whole variable domain, remainder taken from reference TRBV11-2 and TRBJ2-5, is EAGVAQSPRYKIIEKRQSVAFWCNPISGHATLYWYQQILGQGPKLLIQFQNNGVVDDSQLPKDRFSAERLKGVDSTLKIQPAKLEDSAVYLCASSSLGGGGPGETQYFGPGTRLLVL.

This clone is a singleton in its sample. The V gene is TRBV7-8, the J gene TRBJ2-7; 14 bases align to TRBD2. V shed 3 bases, J shed 5 bases, and the junction held 6 bases outside the gene matches. Germline assignment: CDR1 SGHVS and CDR2 FQNEAQ. This CDR3 spans 16 amino acids. The CDR3, as DNA: TGTGCCAGCAGCTTTCCGCCGGGACTAGCGGGAGACGAGCAGTACTTC. Translation: CASSFPPGLAGDEQYF.

The chain joins TRBV6-1 to TRBJ1-2; weak D call: TRBD1 (5 bases). Trimming took 2 bases from V and 7 from J, leaving 5 bases between them. The CDR3 length is 11 residues. In germline, CDR1 is MNHNS, CDR2 SASEGT. The CDR3 sequence is CASSEQGGYTF. In DNA, the CDR3 is TGTGCCAGCAGTGAACAGGGTGGCTACACCTTC.

CDR3 sequence (DNA): TGTGCCAGCAGCTTTCGGACTAGCGGGGTCACCGGGGAGCTGTTTTTT. Amino acids: CASSFRTSGVTGELFF. The V gene is TRBV7-3, the J gene TRBJ2-2; 12 nucleotides align to TRBD2. Germline CDR1 and CDR2: SGHTA and FQGTGA. There are 16 residues in the CDR3. The V segment lost 3 bases and the J segment 4 bases; nucleotides outside the gene matches: 3.

This clone appeared a few times. The V and J genes are TRBV29-1 and TRBJ2-2; D might be TRBD1 (6 bases). The CDR3 is made up of 13 amino acids. Trimming shortened V by 7 bases and J by 0 bases, and 9 bases separated the two germline ends. The germline V gene has CDR1 SQVTM and CDR2 ANQGSEA. CDR3 protein: CSAGQSNTGELFF. The CDR3 region has the DNA TGCAGCGCCGGACAGTCGAACACCGGGGAGCTGTTTTTT.

The CDR3 protein is CASTPSGTSGSYEQFF. Here the CDR3 DNA reads TGTGCCAGCACCCCATCCGGGACTAGCGGGAGCTATGAGCAGTTCTTC. The gene calls are TRBV28 and TRBJ2-1; 14 nucleotides match TRBD2. CDR3 length: 16 residues. In germline, CDR1 is MDHEN, CDR2 SYDVKM. V lost 7 bases and J lost 8; bases outside the gene matches: 10.

The chain links TRBV7-3 to TRBJ2-3; the match to TRBD2 covers 14 bases. The CDR3 covers 16 residues. V shed 4 bases, J shed 5 bases, and the junction held 5 bases outside the gene matches. The V gene's germline CDR1 is SGHTA and CDR2 FQGTGA. As DNA, the CDR3 is TGTGCCAGCAGCTCGGGACTAGCGGGAGTAGGAGATACGCAGTATTTT. Translating gives CASSSGLAGVGDTQYF.

This chain connects TRBV9 to TRBJ2-5, with 14 bases identical to TRBD2. The junction had 1 base not matched to a gene; V was cut back by 2 bases and J by 4 bases. CDR1 is SGDLS and CDR2 is YYNGEE in the germline V gene. The CDR3 is 15 amino acids. As DNA, the CDR3 is TGTGCCAGCAGCGTTGGGACTAGCGGGAGAGAGACCCAGTACTTC. This codes for CASSVGTSGRETQYF.

J is TRBJ1-5 and V is TRBV2; TRBD1 agrees at 10 bases. This CDR3 region has 14 residues. Germline assignment: CDR1 SNHLY and CDR2 FYNNEI. V shed 4 bases and J 7 bases; nucleotides not matched to a gene: 4. The CDR3 sequence: CASSGTGGRQPQHF. CDR3 in DNA: TGTGCCAGCAGTGGGACAGGGGGTCGCCAGCCCCAGCATTTT.

This chain links TRBV9 with TRBJ2-5; the D gene is possibly TRBD2 (5 bases). The J call may be in error: the DNA end matches TRBJ2-7 better. The CDR3 is 13 residues long. The germline V gene encodes CDR1 SGDLS and CDR2 YYNGEE. CDR3 region: CASSVGLANEQYF. Here the CDR3 DNA reads TGTGCCAGCAGCGTAGGCCTAGCCAACGAGCAGTACTTC.

This rearrangement joins TRBV5-1 to TRBJ2-1, with 11 nucleotides matching TRBD2. CDR3 size: 16 residues. Germline values: CDR1 SGHRS, CDR2 YFSETQ. Trimming took 5 bases from V and 4 from J; bases not matched to a gene: 8. CDR3 DNA sequence: TGCGCCAGCAGTCCCAGTCTAGCGGGAGGTTACAATGAGCAGTTCTTC. It is translated as CASSPSLAGGYNEQFF.

The V gene is TRBV4-3, the J gene TRBJ2-3; D is unresolved. The V and J ends lost 7 bases and 2 bases respectively, with 16 bases between them. Germline V CDR1 and CDR2: LGHNA, YSLEER. This CDR3 spans 15 amino acids. CDR3 sequence: CASNKHSLYTDTQYF. In nucleotides, the CDR3 is TGCGCCAGCAACAAACATTCCCTGTACACAGATACGCAGTATTTT.